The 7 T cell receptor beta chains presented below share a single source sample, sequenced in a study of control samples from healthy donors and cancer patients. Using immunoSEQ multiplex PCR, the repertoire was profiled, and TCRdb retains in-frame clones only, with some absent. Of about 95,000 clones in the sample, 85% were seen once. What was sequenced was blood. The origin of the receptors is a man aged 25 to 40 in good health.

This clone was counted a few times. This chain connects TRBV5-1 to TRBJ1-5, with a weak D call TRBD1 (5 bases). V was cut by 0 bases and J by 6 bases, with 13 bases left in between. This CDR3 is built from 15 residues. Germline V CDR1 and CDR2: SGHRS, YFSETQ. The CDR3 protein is CASSLAGQGGQPQHF. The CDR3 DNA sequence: TGCGCCAGCAGCTTGGCGGGCCAGGGAGGTCAGCCCCAGCATTTT.

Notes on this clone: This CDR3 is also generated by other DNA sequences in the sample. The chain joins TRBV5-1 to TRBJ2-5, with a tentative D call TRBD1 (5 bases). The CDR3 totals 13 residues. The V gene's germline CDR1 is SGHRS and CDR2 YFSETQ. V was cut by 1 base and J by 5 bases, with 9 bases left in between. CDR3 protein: CASSLQGTETQYF. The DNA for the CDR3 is TGCGCCAGCAGCTTGCAGGGCACGGAGACCCAGTACTTC.

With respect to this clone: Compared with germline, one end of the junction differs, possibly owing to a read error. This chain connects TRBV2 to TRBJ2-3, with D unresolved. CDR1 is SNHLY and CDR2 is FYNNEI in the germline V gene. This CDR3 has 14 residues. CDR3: CASRDELLHGTQYF. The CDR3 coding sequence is TGTGCCAGCCGTGACGAACTTCTTCACGGAACGCAGTATTTT.

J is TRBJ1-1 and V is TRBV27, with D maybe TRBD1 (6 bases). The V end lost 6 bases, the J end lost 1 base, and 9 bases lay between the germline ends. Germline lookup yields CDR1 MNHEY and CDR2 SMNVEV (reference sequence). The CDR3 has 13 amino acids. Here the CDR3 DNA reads TGTGCCAGCAGGGGACATAAGAACACTGAAGCTTTCTTT. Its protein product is CASRGHKNTEAFF.

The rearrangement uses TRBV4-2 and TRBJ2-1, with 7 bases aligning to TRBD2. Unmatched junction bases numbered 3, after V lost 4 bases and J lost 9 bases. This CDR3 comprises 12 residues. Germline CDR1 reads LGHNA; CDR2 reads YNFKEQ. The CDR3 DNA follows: TGTGCCAGCAGCCTCCGGGGGGTTGAGCAGTTCTTC. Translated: CASSLRGVEQFF.

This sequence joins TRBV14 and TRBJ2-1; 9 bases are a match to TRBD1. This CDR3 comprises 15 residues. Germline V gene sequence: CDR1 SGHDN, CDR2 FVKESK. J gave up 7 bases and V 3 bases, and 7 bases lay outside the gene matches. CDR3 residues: CASSQPGQGLNEQFF. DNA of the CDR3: TGTGCCAGCAGCCAGCCGGGACAGGGTCTAAATGAGCAGTTCTTC.

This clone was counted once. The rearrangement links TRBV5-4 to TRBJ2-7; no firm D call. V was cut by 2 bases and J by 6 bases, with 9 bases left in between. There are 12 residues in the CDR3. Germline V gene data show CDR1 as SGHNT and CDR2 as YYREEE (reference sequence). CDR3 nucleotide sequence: TGTGCCAGCAGCTTTGTCGATAGCGAGCAGTACTTC. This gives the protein CASSFVDSEQYF.